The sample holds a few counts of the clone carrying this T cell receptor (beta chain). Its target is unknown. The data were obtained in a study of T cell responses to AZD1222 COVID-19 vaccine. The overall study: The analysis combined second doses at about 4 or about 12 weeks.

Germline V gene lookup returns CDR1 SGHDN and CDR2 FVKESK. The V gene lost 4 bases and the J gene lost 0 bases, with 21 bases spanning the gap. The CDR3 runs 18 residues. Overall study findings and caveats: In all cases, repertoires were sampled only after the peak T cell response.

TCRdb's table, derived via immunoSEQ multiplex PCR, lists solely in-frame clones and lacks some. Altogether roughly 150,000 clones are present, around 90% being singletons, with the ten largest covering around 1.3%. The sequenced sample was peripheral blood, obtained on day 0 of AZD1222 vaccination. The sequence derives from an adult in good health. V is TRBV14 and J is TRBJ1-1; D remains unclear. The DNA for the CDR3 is TGTGCCAGCAGCCTCCTATCGGGTTTTCAGGAGATGAACACTGAAGCTTTCTTT. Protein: CASSLLSGFQEMNTEAFF.